Reported below is one T cell receptor beta chain. The antigen is undetermined. This record belongs to a study of graft-versus-host responses after intestinal transplantation. CDR3 length: 16 residues. The V end lost 8 bases, the J end lost 4 bases, and 24 bases lay between the germline ends. Germline CDR1 MNHEY, CDR2 SMNVEV (reference sequence). Only in-frame clones appear in the TCRdb table, and some are missing; sequencing was by immunoSEQ multiplex PCR. The sample includes roughly 60,000 clones, more than 75% of them seen just once. Study-level findings and limits: Early post-transplant declines in HvG were associated with peak levels of circulating GvH clones. Recipient marrow contained GvH clones, some of which appeared first in ileum or blood.

The specimen comprised PBMCs, sampled 118 to 130 days after intestinal transplantation. The clonotype originates from a human patient who received an intestinal transplant, so some T cells may come from the graft donor. The rearrangement uses TRBV27 and TRBJ2-7, with D tentatively TRBD2 (6 bases). DNA for the CDR3: TGTGCCAGCGGGGCTGGTGGCGGGACCTGGGATTACGAGCAGTACTTC. Its protein product is CASGAGGGTWDYEQYF.